This TCR beta chain was captured by sequencing in a study of T cells in women clearing cervical HPV infection. About this clone itself: The read stops 3 residues short of the end of the CDR3; the missing end is completed from the germline J gene.

V gave up 3 bases and J gave up 5 bases; unmatched junction bases: 5. The CDR3 covers 16 residues. Germline CDR1 and CDR2: DFQATT and SNEGSKA (reference sequence). Here immunoSEQ multiplex PCR was the method, and the copy in TCRdb shows in-frame clones only, minus some. The sample data list approximately 31,000 clones. The sequencing sample was made of blood buffy coat. V is TRBV20-1 and J is TRBJ1-6, with TRBD1 matching 12 bases. This sequence was found in a woman aged 18 to 75 with a cervical HPV16 infection that either progressed to CIN3+ or cleared (not recorded which). The CDR3 bases that were read are TGCAGTGCTAGGGGACAGGGGGCGTTCAATAATTCACCC. Amino acids: CSARGQGAFNNSP. The full CDR3 protein reads CSARGQGAFNNSPLHF.